The 16 T cell receptor beta chains in this list originate from one sample, sequenced in a study of shared clonotypes between healthy human individuals. The table came from immunoSEQ multiplex PCR; TCRdb's copy has only in-frame clones and leaves some out. The sample gives under 2,000,000 clones, roughly 94% of which show up once; more than 0.95% is in the top ten. Naive CD8 cells, CD45RO-negative and positively selected for CCR7, excluded terminally differentiated effector memory CD45RA+ cells. The source material was naive CD8+ T cells sorted from blood. These receptors were obtained from a man younger than 35 in good health.

This chain connects TRBV30 to TRBJ1-2; 7 bases map to TRBD1. CDR1 and CDR2 from the germline V gene are GTSNPN and SVGIG (reference sequence). The length of the CDR3 is 14 residues. Trimming cost V 2 bases and J 5 bases; bases outside gene matches: 8. The CDR3 region has the DNA TGTGCCTGGAGTATCCCCCGGGACAGTTATGGCTACACCTTC. Protein sequence: CAWSIPRDSYGYTF.

V and J are TRBV5-4 and TRBJ1-1, with 7 bases that match TRBD1. V lost 2 bases to trimming and J lost 0 bases; unmatched junction nucleotides: 4. Germline V gives CDR1 SGHNT, CDR2 YYREEE (reference sequence). The CDR3 has 15 amino acids. The CDR3 reads CASSFGTDMNTEAFF. The CDR3 region has the DNA TGTGCCAGCAGCTTCGGGACAGACATGAACACTGAAGCTTTCTTT. Using reference TRBV5-4 and TRBJ1-1 for the parts outside the CDR3, the full variable domain is ETGVTQSPTHLIKTRGQQVTLRCSSQSGHNTVSWYQQALGQGPQFIFQYYREEENGRGNFPPRFSGLQFPNYSSELNVNALELDDSALYLCASSFGTDMNTEAFFGQGTRLTVV.

The chain recombines TRBV7-9 with TRBJ2-1; TRBD2 agrees at 9 bases. The germline CDR1 and CDR2 sequences are SEHNR and FQNEAQ (reference sequence). This CDR3 region has 14 residues. V gave up 7 bases and J gave up 4 bases; unmatched junction bases: 5. DNA of the CDR3: TGTGCCAGCACACGACTAGCGGATTACAATGAGCAGTTCTTC. As protein: CASTRLADYNEQFF. Filled out from reference TRBV7-9 and TRBJ2-1, the complete variable domain reads DTGVSQNPRHKITKRGQNVTFRCDPISEHNRLYWYRQTLGQGPEFLTYFQNEAQLEKSRLLSDRFSAERPKGSFSTLEIQRTEQGDSAMYLCASTRLADYNEQFFGPGTRLTVL.

The chain has TRBV7-8 and TRBJ2-2; 7 positions match TRBD1. V dropped 2 bases and J dropped 7; count of bases not matched to a gene: 13. The germline V gene encodes CDR1 SGHVS and CDR2 FQNEAQ. The CDR3 is 17 residues long. CDR3 in DNA: TGTGCCAGCAGCTTATATGTGACAGGGAGTGAGCACGGGGAGCTGTTTTTT. It translates to CASSLYVTGSEHGELFF.

V is TRBV28 and J is TRBJ1-1; tentatively, D is TRBD1 (6 bases). Trimming left V 5 bases short and J 2 bases short, with 12 bases between. Germline V lookup: CDR1 MDHEN, CDR2 SYDVKM. The CDR3 spans 14 residues. In DNA form, the CDR3 reads TGTGCCAGCAGTGTCAGGGGCCTTAACACTGAAGCTTTCTTT. Its translation is CASSVRGLNTEAFF.

The chain has TRBV10-3 and TRBJ2-7; D may be TRBD1 or TRBD2 (5 bases each). This CDR3 has 14 residues. Germline CDR1 reads ENHRY; CDR2 reads SYGVKD. The V and J ends lost 11 bases and 5 bases respectively, with 22 bases between them. The CDR3 loop reads CAVSAGTGQNEQYF. The CDR3 DNA reads as TGTGCCGTCTCCGCCGGGACCGGCCAAAACGAGCAGTACTTC.

In the case of this clone: This same CDR3 is encoded by further DNA sequences in the sample. This chain uses TRBV5-1 with TRBJ2-7; no reliable D call. Deletions cut 0 bases from V and 0 bases from J, with 7 bases between. The CDR3 spans 14 residues. Germline-derived CDR1 and CDR2 are SGHRS and YFSETQ. The chain's CDR3 is CASSLAGSSYEQYF. The CDR3 nucleotides are TGCGCCAGCAGCTTGGCAGGATCCTCCTACGAGCAGTACTTC.

The chain has TRBV10-2 and TRBJ2-7; D remains ambiguous. The germline V and J ends were trimmed by 10 bases and 1 base, with 20 bases remaining between them. This CDR3 is built from 15 residues. Germline V gene data show CDR1 as WSHSY and CDR2 as SAAADI. Here the CDR3 DNA reads TGCGCCACCGCGTGGGGTATGGCCGTTTCCTACGAGCAGTACTTC. This encodes CATAWGMAVSYEQYF.

The CDR3: CAISPINTGELFF. CDR3 sequence (DNA): TGTGCCATCAGTCCCATTAATACGGGGGAGCTGTTTTTT. The genes are TRBV10-3 and TRBJ2-2; D not certain. The CDR3 consists of 13 residues. CDR1 is ENHRY and CDR2 is SYGVKD in the germline V gene. The germline V and J ends were trimmed by 5 bases and 8 bases, with 12 bases remaining between them.

The J gene is TRBJ2-2, the V gene TRBV11-2, with TRBD2 as a possible D gene (5 bases). The CDR3 has 18 residues. Trimming took 3 bases from V and 6 from J, leaving 23 bases between them. From germline, CDR1 is SGHAT and CDR2 FQNNGV. CDR3 DNA: TGTGCCAGCAGCTTCAACTTTGCTAGCTACGAAGATTCCGGGGAGCTGTTTTTT. Encoded protein: CASSFNFASYEDSGELFF.

The V and J genes are TRBV11-3 and TRBJ2-7; 7 nucleotides match TRBD1. The CDR3 covers 13 residues. V lost 5 bases to trimming and J lost 3 bases; unmatched junction nucleotides: 4. Germline values: CDR1 SGHNT, CDR2 YENEEA. CDR3 protein: CASSTGTVYEQYF. CDR3 nucleotides: TGTGCCAGCAGCACCGGGACAGTCTACGAGCAGTACTTC.

With regard to this clone: Other nucleotide sequences from this sample produce the same CDR3. CDR3 bases: TGTGCCAGCAGTTCTACCCCGGGGGGGACAGGGCCCTACGAGCAGTACTTC. Encoded protein: CASSSTPGGTGPYEQYF. The V call is TRBV28, the J call TRBJ2-7, with D maybe TRBD1 (9 bases). CDR1 and CDR2 (germline): MDHEN, SYDVKM. Between the trimmed V and J ends, which lost 4 bases and 2 bases, there was a span of 21 bases. The CDR3 runs 17 residues.

This clone was recorded once. V and J are TRBV7-8 and TRBJ1-2; D is unresolved. V lost 5 bases to trimming and J lost 4 bases, with 23 bases between them. The length of the CDR3 is 17 residues. Germline V gene lookup returns CDR1 SGHVS and CDR2 FQNEAQ. The CDR3 coding sequence is TGTGCCAGCAGCCTGGACGGAGGGAGCCCCTTGGGCTATGGCTACACCTTC. It encodes CASSLDGGSPLGYGYTF. Looking up the rest from reference TRBV7-8 and TRBJ1-2 gives the full variable domain: GAGVSQSPRYKVAKRGQDVALRCDPISGHVSLFWYQQALGQGPEFLTYFQNEAQLDKSGLPSDRFFAERPEGSVSTLKIQRTQQEDSAVYLCASSLDGGSPLGYGYTFGSGTRLTVV.

The rearrangement uses TRBV5-8 and TRBJ2-5; 11 nucleotides agree with TRBD2. The CDR3 loop spans 17 amino acids. CDR1 and CDR2 from the germline V gene are SGHTS and YDEGEE. The ends lost 3 bases at V and 0 bases at J; junction bases unmatched: 7. CDR3 sequence: CASSWGILAGDQETQYF. The CDR3 DNA is TGTGCCAGCAGCTGGGGAATACTAGCGGGGGACCAAGAGACCCAGTACTTC.

This sequence joins TRBV5-3 and TRBJ2-7; 9 bases align to TRBD1. TRBV5-3 is an ORF, with its function uncertain. V lost 6 bases, J lost 5 bases, and 12 bases stayed unmatched. CDR3 length equals 15 residues. Here the CDR3 DNA reads TGTGCCAGAAACCTACCGGACAGGGGATACAACGAGCAGTACTTC. The encoded protein is CARNLPDRGYNEQYF.

J is TRBJ2-2 and V is TRBV19; 8 bases match TRBD2. CDR3 length: 16 amino acids. Germline trimming cut 7 bases from V and 2 bases from J; bases unmatched to any gene: 9. Germline CDR1 and CDR2: LNHDA and SQIVND (reference sequence). The DNA of the CDR3 is TGTGCCAGTAATTGGGAACTAGCGGACAACACCGGGGAGCTGTTTTTT. Translating gives CASNWELADNTGELFF.